These 8 T cell receptor beta chains were all obtained from the same sample, sequenced in a study of T cells in Graves' hyperthyroidism and ophthalmopathy. Amplification of TCR beta CDR3 regions was performed using RNA transcripts as template. During a first-round RT-PCR of the TCR CDR3, the HTBI primer set was used. TCRdb re-called the multiplex PCR reads through MiXCR, storing one row per CDR3 protein. The table has 300,000 to 450,000 distinct CDR3 sequences, about 14% seen once. Material for sequencing was blood. The receptors were gathered from a woman in her twenties or thirties with Graves' ophthalmopathy.

The chain carries TRBV15 and TRBJ1-2, with 9 bases fitting TRBD1. Germline trimming cut 0 bases from V and 5 bases from J; bases unmatched to any gene: 13. The CDR3 consists of 18 residues. Germline CDR1 reads LNHNV; CDR2 reads YYDKDF (reference sequence). For the CDR3, the DNA is TGTGCCACCAGCAGAGATGGGATTCCGGGACAGGGTATTTATGGCTACACCTTC. It codes for CATSRDGIPGQGIYGYTF. Together with reference TRBV15 and TRBJ1-2, the CDR3 gives the full variable domain: DAMVIQNPRYQVTQFGKPVTLSCSQTLNHNVMYWYQQKSSQAPKLLFHYYDKDFNNEADTPDNFQSRRPNTSFCFLDIRSPGLGDTAMYLCATSRDGIPGQGIYGYTFGSGTRLTVV.

This clonotype was observed many times. This chain joins TRBV7-2 and TRBJ2-7; D could derive from TRBD1 or TRBD2 (5 bases each). The V gene lost 5 bases and the J gene lost 6 bases, with 14 bases spanning the gap. Germline V gene data show CDR1 as SGHTA and CDR2 as FQGNSA. The CDR3 is made up of 13 amino acids. This CDR3 is CASSQRVGTEQYF. As DNA, the CDR3 is TGTGCCAGCAGCCAGAGGGTAGGGACCGAGCAGTACTTC.

This clonotype appeared many times. The gene calls are TRBV4-2 and TRBJ2-1, with TRBD2 identical over 10 bases. This CDR3 is 16 amino acids long. Germline V CDR1 and CDR2: LGHNA, YNFKEQ. V lost 5 bases, J lost 7 bases, and 11 bases stayed unmatched. The CDR3: CASSSLAGESRNEQFF. In DNA form, the CDR3 reads TGTGCCAGCAGCAGCCTAGCGGGGGAGAGTCGAAATGAGCAGTTCTTC.

This clonotype was seen at least ten times. For the CDR3, the DNA is TGTGCCAGCAGTGAAGTTAGCGGGGCAAGGTCACAGCATTTT. It yields the protein CASSEVSGARSQHF. The chain recombines TRBV2 with TRBJ1-5; D might be TRBD1 (5 bases). The V end was cut by 1 base, the J end by 13 bases, with 17 bases between. The germline V gene has CDR1 SNHLY and CDR2 FYNNEI. The CDR3 has 14 amino acids.

In its sample, this clonotype was seen many times. The chain couples TRBV7-8 to TRBJ2-5; possibly TRBD2 for D (7 bases). The CDR3 extends over 15 amino acids. Trimming stripped 5 bases from V and 0 bases from J, with 13 bases between. Germline V gene data show CDR1 as SGHVS and CDR2 as FQNEAQ. The CDR3 coding sequence is TGTGCCAGCAGCGCGGGGGCAGGGTACCAAGAGACCCAGTACTTC. Translation: CASSAGAGYQETQYF.

This clonotype showed up many times. The gene calls are TRBV12-3 or TRBV12-4 and TRBJ1-2; 7 positions match TRBD1. J was trimmed by 5 bases and V by 6 bases; bases with no gene match: 9. The length of the CDR3 is 14 residues. CDR3: CASSLRDSLYGYTF. The CDR3 nucleotides are TGTGCCAGCAGCCTCCGGGACAGCCTGTATGGCTACACCTTC.

This clonotype was seen at least ten times. J is TRBJ2-2 and V is TRBV2; no firm D call. This CDR3 is 12 amino acids long. From germline, CDR1 is SNHLY and CDR2 FYNNEI. The V end lost 7 bases, the J end lost 0 bases, and 3 bases lay between the germline ends. The CDR3 DNA follows: TGTGCCAGCACAGCGAACACCGGGGAGCTGTTTTTT. This codes for CASTANTGELFF.

There are many counts of this clonotype. V and J are TRBV7-3 and TRBJ2-5, with D unclear. Germline CDR1 SGHTA, CDR2 FQGTGA. Trimming took 5 bases from V and 5 from J, leaving 15 bases between them. The CDR3 runs to 14 residues. CDR3 sequence: CASSPSRPGETQYF. CDR3 bases: TGTGCCAGCAGCCCGTCCCGGCCGGGCGAGACCCAGTACTTC.